A selection of T cell receptor beta chains follows, all from one sample in a study of technical replicates of blood from several donors. The data were produced by immunoSEQ multiplex PCR, yet TCRdb's version contains in-frame clones alone and is incomplete. The table includes 81,000 or so clones, just over 95% detected once. Sample: T cells isolated from PBMCs. The receptors come from a human donor in good health. Both conserved end residues are part of each CDR3. A D gene is named only where the DNA matches it firmly. Clone size is given for some rows only: seen once, a few or many times, or a class if the clone is expanded.

v_gene,d_gene,j_gene,abundance,CDR3nt,CDR3aa
TRBV19,-,TRBJ2-7,-,TGTGCCAGTAGCGGGGTTCGGGGGTCCTACGAGCAGTACTTC,CASSGVRGSYEQYF
TRBV6-6,-,TRBJ2-7,-,TGTGCCAGCAGTTACTCGAGGGCTAGACCCGACTACGAGCAGTACTTC,CASSYSRARPDYEQYF
TRBV2,-,TRBJ2-7,-,TGTGCCAGCAGGGCGGGGGAGCAGTACTTC,CASRAGEQYF
TRBV30,-,TRBJ1-6,-,TGTGCCTGGAACAGGGCCGGCTTTTGGCCGCTCTCACCCCTCCACTTT,CAWNRAGFWPLSPLHF
TRBV11-3,-,TRBJ1-2,-,TGTGCCAGCAGCCCAGGGTCGGGTGGCTACACCTTC,CASSPGSGGYTF
TRBV6-5,TRBD1,TRBJ1-1,-,TGTGCCAGCAGTTACGACGGGACAGGGATCACTGAAGCTTTCTTT,CASSYDGTGITEAFF
TRBV9,-,TRBJ2-5,-,TGTGCCAGCAGCTTTCGTCTAGCTGGGAATACCGAGACCCAGTACTTC,CASSFRLAGNTETQYF
TRBV6-4,-,TRBJ2-3,-,TGTGCCAGCACCATACTCGGAGATACGCAGTATTTT,CASTILGDTQYF
TRBV2,TRBD2,TRBJ2-7,-,TGTGCCAGCAGTGAACCCGGCCTAGCGGTAGAGCAGTACTTC,CASSEPGLAVEQYF
TRBV9,-,TRBJ2-5,-,TGTGCCAGCAGCGTAGCTGGGGCTAATCAAGAGACCCAGTACTTC,CASSVAGANQETQYF
TRBV6-1,TRBD2,TRBJ2-3,once,TGTGCCAGCAGGTTACTAGCGGGAGGGACAGATACGCAGTATTTT,CASRLLAGGTDTQYF
TRBV9,-,TRBJ2-1,-,TGTGCCAGCAGCGTAGGTCTAGGTCGGGGCAATGAGCAGTTCTTC,CASSVGLGRGNEQFF
TRBV5-1,-,TRBJ1-6,-,TGCGCCAGCAGCTTGGAAGGGACAAGGAATTCACCCCTCCACTTT,CASSLEGTRNSPLHF
TRBV10-1,TRBD1,TRBJ2-1,-,TGCGCCAGCGGACAGGACTACAATGAGCAGTTCTTC,CASGQDYNEQFF
TRBV5-1,-,TRBJ2-1,-,TGCGCCAGCAGCTTGGTATTGGTTCAGGGCGACAATGAGCAGTTCTTC,CASSLVLVQGDNEQFF
TRBV4-1,-,TRBJ2-7,-,TGCGCCAGCAGCCAGTTACCAGTACCCCACGAGCAGTACTTC,CASSQLPVPHEQYF
TRBV15,TRBD1,TRBJ2-3,once,TGTGCCATCGGGCCCGGGACAGGGGCCAAACTCACAGATACGCAGTATTTT,CAIGPGTGAKLTDTQYF
TRBV19,-,TRBJ1-3,-,TGTGCCAGTAGTATGGTCGTCAGGGGTGATTTAGGCTCCATATATTTT,CASSMVVRGDLGSIYF
TRBV5-4,TRBD2,TRBJ2-7,-,TGTGCCAGCAGCGTGATAAGCGGGAGAGAGGGCGAGCAGTACTTC,CASSVISGREGEQYF
TRBV2,TRBD2,TRBJ2-1,few,TGTGCCAGCAGTGGACTAGCGGGACGCAATGAGCAGTTCTTC,CASSGLAGRNEQFF
TRBV27,TRBD2,TRBJ2-7,-,TGTGCCAGCAGTTTATATGTGGGGGGGGATCCTAGGGCCAACGAGCAGTACTTC,CASSLYVGGDPRANEQYF
TRBV4-1,-,TRBJ2-7,-,TGCGCCAGCAGCCAATTAGGCAGGGAAGTTCACTACGAGCAGTACTTC,CASSQLGREVHYEQYF
TRBV30,TRBD2,TRBJ2-3,-,TGTGCCTGGACCTCCGGGACTAGCGTAGCGGATACGCAGTATTTT,CAWTSGTSVADTQYF
TRBV5-1,-,TRBJ1-5,once,TGCGCCAGCAGCTTGAGGGGCCCGGAGATTCGGTATCAGCCCCAGCATTTT,CASSLRGPEIRYQPQHF
TRBV5-3,TRBD2,TRBJ2-5,-,TGTGCCAGAAGCCCGTCGACAGTTAACAGGTCGGGAGGTCGAGAGACCCAGTACTTC,CARSPSTVNRSGGRETQYF